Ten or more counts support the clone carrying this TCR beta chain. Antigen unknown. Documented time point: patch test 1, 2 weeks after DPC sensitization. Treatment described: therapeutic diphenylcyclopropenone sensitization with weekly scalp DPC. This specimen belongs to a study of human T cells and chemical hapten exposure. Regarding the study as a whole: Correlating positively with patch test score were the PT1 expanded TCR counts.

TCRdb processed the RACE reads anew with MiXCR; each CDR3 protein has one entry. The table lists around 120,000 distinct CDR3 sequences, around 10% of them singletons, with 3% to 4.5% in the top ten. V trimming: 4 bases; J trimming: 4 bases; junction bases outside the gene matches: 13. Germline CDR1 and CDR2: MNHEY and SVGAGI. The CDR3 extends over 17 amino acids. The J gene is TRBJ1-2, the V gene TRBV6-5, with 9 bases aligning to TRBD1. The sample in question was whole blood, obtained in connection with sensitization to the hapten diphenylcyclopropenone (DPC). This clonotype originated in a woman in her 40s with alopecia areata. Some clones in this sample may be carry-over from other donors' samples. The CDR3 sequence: CASSFDSGTGRSYGYTF. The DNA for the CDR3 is TGTGCCAGCAGTTTCGACTCCGGGACAGGGAGAAGCTATGGCTACACCTTC.